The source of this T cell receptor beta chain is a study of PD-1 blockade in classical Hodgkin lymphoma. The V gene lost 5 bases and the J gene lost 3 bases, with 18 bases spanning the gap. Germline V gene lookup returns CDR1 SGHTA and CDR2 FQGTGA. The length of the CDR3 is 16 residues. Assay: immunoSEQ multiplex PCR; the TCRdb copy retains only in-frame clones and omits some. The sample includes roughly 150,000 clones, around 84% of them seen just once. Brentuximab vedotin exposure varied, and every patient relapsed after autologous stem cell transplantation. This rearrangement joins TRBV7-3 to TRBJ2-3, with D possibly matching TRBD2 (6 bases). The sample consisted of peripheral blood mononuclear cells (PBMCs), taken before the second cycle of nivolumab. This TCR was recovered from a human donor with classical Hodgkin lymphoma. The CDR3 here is CASSPSGRGWTDTQYF. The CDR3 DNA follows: TGTGCCAGCAGCCCCAGCGGGCGGGGTTGGACAGATACGCAGTATTTT.